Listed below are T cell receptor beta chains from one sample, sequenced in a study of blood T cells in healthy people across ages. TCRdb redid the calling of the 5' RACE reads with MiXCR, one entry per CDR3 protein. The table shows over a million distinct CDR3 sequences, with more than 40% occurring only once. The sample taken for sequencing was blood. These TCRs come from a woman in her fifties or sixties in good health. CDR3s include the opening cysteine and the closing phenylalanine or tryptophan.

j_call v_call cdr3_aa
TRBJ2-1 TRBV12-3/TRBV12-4 CASSLGPGREQFF
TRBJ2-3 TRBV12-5 CASGLGTSITDTQYF
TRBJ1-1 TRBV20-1 CSAGSDTEAFF
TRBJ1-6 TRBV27 CASSFGPRGAPLHF
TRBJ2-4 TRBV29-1 CSVIKETYGQYF
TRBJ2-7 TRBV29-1 CSVARTSGLVYEQYF
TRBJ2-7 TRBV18 CASSPGGQNRLARTYEQYF
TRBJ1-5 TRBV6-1 CASSEALQQGWNQPQHF
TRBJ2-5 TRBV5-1 CASSIGTSQETQYF
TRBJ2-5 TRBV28 CANSLSRPETQYF
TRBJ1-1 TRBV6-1 CASSEAFKVKYSAPFF
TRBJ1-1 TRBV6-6 CASITGMGTEAFF
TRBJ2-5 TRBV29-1 CSAPGRWYF
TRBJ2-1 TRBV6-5 CASRDELTGNEQFF
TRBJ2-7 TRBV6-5 CASSYTDGTYEQYF
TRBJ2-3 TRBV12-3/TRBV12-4 CASRTRGTDTQYF
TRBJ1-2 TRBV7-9 CASSFGGTGGIGYTF
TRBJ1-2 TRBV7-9 CASRRDSGYTF
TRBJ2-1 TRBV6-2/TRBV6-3 CASSDWGRRDEQFF
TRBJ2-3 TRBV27 CASRRGRGGDTQYF
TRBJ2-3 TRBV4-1 CASSQATTSGSTDTQYF
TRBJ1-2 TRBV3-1 CASSQAGFGYTF
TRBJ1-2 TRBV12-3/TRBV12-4 CASSLGFRGANYGYTF
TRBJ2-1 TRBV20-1 CSARSRLGGSYNEQFF
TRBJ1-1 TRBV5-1 CASSLSVGGRAEAFF
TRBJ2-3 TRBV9 CASSVRSDFPTDTQYF
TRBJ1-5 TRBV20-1 CSARGGGTGNNQPQHF
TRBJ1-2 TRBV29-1 CSVGDSSNYGYTF
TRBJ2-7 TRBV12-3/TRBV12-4 CASSLGWGSYEQYF
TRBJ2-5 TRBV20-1 CSAEGEGFETQYF
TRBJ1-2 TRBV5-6 CASSQGDFNYGYTF
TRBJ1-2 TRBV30 CAWRRDRREGYTF
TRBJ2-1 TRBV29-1 CSVEGQMSSYNEQFF
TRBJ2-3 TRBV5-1 CASSFEPSGNTDTQYF
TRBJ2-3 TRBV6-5 CVSSPTGSTSTDTQYF
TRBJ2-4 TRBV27 CASSVRGGKQYF
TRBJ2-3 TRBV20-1 CSAKKPTRFMPDTQYF
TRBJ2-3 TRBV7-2 CASSLELAGARDTQYF
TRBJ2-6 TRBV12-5 CASGLVTQQSPGANVLTF
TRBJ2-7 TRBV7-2 CASSRDRSVSYEQYF
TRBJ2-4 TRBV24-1 CATSDLPGQGAGEQYF
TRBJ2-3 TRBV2 CASSDASRADTQYF
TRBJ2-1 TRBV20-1 CSALRGAGGVTYNEQFF
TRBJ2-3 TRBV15 CATSRDLGSDTQYF
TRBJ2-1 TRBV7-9 CASSPLEISSGTYNEQFF
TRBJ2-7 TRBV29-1 CSVGRELSEQYF
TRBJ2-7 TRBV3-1 CASSHGGASSEQYF
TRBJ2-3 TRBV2 CASRTGLAATDTQYF
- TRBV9 CASSASPGGPHEQYF
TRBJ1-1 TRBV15 CATSIRGAGRKTEAFF
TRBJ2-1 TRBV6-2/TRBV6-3 CASIRAGHNEQFF
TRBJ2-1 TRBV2 CASRGTSENHYNEQFF
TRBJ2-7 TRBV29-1 CSVEDHTGYEQYF